This T cell receptor (beta chain) was documented in a study of blood T cell repertoires in COVID-19. Overall study: COVID-19 samples collected from the United States, Italy and Spain covered acute and convalescent phases.

Trimming cost V 8 bases and J 3 bases; bases outside gene matches: 3. The CDR3 sequence is 12 residues long. CDR1 is GTSNPN, CDR2 SVGIG, per germline (reference sequence). This clone has a handful of counts. As handled by the study authors: Reference gene primers were amplified, and this amplification served to estimate nucleated cell counts. Here immunoSEQ multiplex PCR was the method, and the copy in TCRdb shows in-frame clones only, minus some. D and trimming were read from the DNA, whereas the V and J calls and clone size are those reported in that table. Of 130,000 or so clones in the sample, almost 90% were seen once.

The genes are TRBV30 and TRBJ1-2; 10 bases line up with TRBD1. Sequenced input: peripheral blood. The receptor's source is a woman aged 60 to 75 with acute or convalescent COVID-19. The CDR3 coding sequence is TGTGCCCGCGGGACAGGGGACTATGGCTACACCTTC. Translation: CARGTGDYGYTF.